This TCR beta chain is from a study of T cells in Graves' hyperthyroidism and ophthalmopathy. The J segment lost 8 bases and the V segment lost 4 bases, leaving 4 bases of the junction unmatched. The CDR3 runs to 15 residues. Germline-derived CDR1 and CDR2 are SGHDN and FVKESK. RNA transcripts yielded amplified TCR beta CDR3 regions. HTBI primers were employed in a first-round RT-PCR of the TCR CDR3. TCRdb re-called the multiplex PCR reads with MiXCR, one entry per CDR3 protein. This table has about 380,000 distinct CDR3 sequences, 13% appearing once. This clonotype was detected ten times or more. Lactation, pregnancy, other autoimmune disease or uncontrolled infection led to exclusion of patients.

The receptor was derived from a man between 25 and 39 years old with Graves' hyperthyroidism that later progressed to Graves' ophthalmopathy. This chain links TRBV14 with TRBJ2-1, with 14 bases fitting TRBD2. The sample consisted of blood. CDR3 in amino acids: CASSRLAGGPDEQFF. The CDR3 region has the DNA TGTGCCAGCAGCCGACTAGCGGGGGGGCCGGATGAGCAGTTCTTC.